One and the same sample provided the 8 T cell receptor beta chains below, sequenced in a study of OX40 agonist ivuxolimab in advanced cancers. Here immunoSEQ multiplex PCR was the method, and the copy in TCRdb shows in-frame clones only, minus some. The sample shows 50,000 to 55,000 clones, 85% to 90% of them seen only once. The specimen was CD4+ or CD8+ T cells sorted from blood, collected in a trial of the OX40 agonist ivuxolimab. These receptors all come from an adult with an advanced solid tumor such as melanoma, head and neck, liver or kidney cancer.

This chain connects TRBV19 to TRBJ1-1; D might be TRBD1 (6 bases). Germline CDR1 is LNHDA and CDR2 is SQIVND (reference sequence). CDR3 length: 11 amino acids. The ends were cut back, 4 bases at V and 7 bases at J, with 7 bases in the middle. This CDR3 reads CASSTGVEAFF. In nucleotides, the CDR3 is TGTGCCAGTAGTACAGGGGTTGAAGCTTTCTTT.

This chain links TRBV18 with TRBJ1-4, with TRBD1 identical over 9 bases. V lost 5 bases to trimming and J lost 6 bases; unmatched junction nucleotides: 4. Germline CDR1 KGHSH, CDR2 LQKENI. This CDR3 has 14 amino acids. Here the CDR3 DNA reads TGTGCCAGCTCAGCACAGGGGGCGGATGAAAAACTGTTTTTT. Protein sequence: CASSAQGADEKLFF.

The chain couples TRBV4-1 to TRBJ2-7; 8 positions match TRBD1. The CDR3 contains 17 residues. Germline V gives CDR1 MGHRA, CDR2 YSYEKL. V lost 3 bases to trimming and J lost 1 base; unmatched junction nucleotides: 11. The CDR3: CASSQAPAGTGSYEQYF. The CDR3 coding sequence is TGCGCCAGCAGCCAGGCCCCCGCCGGGACAGGATCCTACGAGCAGTACTTC.

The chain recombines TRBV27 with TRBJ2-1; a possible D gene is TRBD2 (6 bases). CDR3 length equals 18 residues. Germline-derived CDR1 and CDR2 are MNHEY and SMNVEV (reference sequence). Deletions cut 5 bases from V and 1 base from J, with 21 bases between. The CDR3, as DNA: TGTGCCAGCAGTCCTCTACTTTCGGGGGTAGAGTCCTACAATGAGCAGTTCTTC. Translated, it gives CASSPLLSGVESYNEQFF.

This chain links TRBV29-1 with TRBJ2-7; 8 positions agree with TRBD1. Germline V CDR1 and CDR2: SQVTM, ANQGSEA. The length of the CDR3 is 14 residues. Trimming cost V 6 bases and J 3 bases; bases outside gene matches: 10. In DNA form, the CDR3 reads TGCAGCGTCTTAATAGGACAGGGTAGCTACGAGCAGTACTTC. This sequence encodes CSVLIGQGSYEQYF.

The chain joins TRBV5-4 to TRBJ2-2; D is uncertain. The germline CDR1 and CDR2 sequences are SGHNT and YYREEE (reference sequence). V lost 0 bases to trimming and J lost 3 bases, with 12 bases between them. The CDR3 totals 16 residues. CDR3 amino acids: CASSLGRVLDTGELFF. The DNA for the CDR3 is TGTGCCAGCAGCTTGGGAAGGGTATTAGACACCGGGGAGCTGTTTTTT.

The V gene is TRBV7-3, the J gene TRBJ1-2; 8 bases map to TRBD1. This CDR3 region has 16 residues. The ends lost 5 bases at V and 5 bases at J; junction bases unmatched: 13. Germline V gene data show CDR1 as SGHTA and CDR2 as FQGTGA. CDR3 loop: CASSPSGPGQGYGYTF. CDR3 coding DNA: TGTGCCAGCAGCCCTTCGGGCCCCGGACAGGGATATGGCTACACCTTC.

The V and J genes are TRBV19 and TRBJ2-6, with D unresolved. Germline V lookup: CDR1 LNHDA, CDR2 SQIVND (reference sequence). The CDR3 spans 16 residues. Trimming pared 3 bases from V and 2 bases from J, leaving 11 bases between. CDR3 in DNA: TGTGCCAGTAGTATCGCACTCGCCCCTGGGGCCAACGTCCTGACTTTC. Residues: CASSIALAPGANVLTF.